The 25 T cell receptor beta chains below were found in one sample sequenced in a study of shared clonotypes between healthy human individuals. Produced via immunoSEQ multiplex PCR; TCRdb's table is partial and in-frame only. Among roughly 2.4 million clones listed, nearly 97% were seen once. Sequenced: naive CD4+ T cells sorted from blood. Subset defined: CD45RA+ positively selected. The receptors were gathered from a man aged 18 to 30 in good health.

The chain joins TRBV29-1 to TRBJ2-1; 7 nucleotides align to TRBD1. CDR3 length: 12 residues. V lost 6 bases, J lost 7 bases, and 6 bases stayed unmatched. The V gene's germline CDR1 is SQVTM and CDR2 ANQGSEA. CDR3 loop: CSVHRGWNEQFF. The CDR3 DNA reads as TGCAGCGTCCACAGGGGTTGGAATGAGCAGTTCTTC.

To note about this clone: The identical CDR3 is also encoded by other nucleotide sequences in the sample. The rearrangement links TRBV19 to TRBJ1-5; D unclear. The V end lost 5 bases, the J end lost 1 base, and 3 bases lay between the germline ends. The germline CDR1 and CDR2 sequences are LNHDA and SQIVND (reference sequence). The CDR3 length is 12 residues. CDR3: CASSRSNQPQHF. The CDR3 DNA is TGTGCCAGTAGTCGAAGCAATCAGCCCCAGCATTTT.

The J gene is TRBJ2-1, the V gene TRBV5-1; D might be TRBD2 (6 bases). Germline values: CDR1 SGHRS, CDR2 YFSETQ. The CDR3 consists of 15 residues. V gave up 2 bases and J gave up 7 bases, with 16 bases separating them. The CDR3 here is CASSLIPGSGNEQFF. CDR3 nucleotide sequence: TGCGCCAGCAGCTTAATTCCCGGGAGTGGGAATGAGCAGTTCTTC.

This clone has a single count. This rearrangement joins TRBV5-1 to TRBJ2-7; D may correspond to TRBD1 or TRBD2 (6 bases each). Trimming took 0 bases from V and 8 from J, leaving 15 bases between them. The CDR3 runs to 14 residues. Germline lookup yields CDR1 SGHRS and CDR2 YFSETQ. Written as DNA, the CDR3 is TGCGCCAGCAGCTTGGAGGGGGGATTTACGAAGCAGTACTTC. Protein product: CASSLEGGFTKQYF.

This chain connects TRBV4-3 to TRBJ2-7, with 7 positions matching TRBD1. Germline V gives CDR1 LGHNA, CDR2 YSLEER. The CDR3 covers 13 residues. The junction had 2 bases not matched to a gene; V was cut back by 4 bases and J by 2 bases. This CDR3 is CASSPGQTYEQYF. As DNA, the CDR3 is TGCGCCAGCAGCCCGGGACAGACCTACGAGCAGTACTTC.

The chain joins TRBV11-3 to TRBJ2-7; 10 bases match TRBD2. Trimming at V came to 6 bases and at J to 5 bases, leaving 7 bases not matched to a gene. Germline-derived CDR1 and CDR2 are SGHNT and YENEEA. CDR3 length: 14 residues. CDR3 nucleotides: TGTGCCAGCAGTAGGAGCGGGAGGGCCGACGAGCAGTACTTC. Protein: CASSRSGRADEQYF.

The gene calls are TRBV19 and TRBJ2-4; D gene ambiguous. Trimming pared 3 bases from V and 0 bases from J, leaving 12 bases between. In germline, CDR1 is LNHDA, CDR2 SQIVND (reference sequence). This CDR3 has 16 amino acids. The CDR3 DNA sequence: TGTGCCAGTAGTATGCCGGACCTCATAGCCAAAAACATTCAGTACTTC. It is translated as CASSMPDLIAKNIQYF.

The V call is TRBV6-5, the J call TRBJ2-7, with D unclear. Trimming removed 11 bases from V and 0 bases from J, with 2 bases in between. The V gene's germline CDR1 is MNHEY and CDR2 SVGAGI. The CDR3 is 9 residues long. In nucleotides, the CDR3 is TGTGCCGTCTCCTACGAGCAGTACTTC. It specifies CAVSYEQYF.

This chain joins TRBV10-3 and TRBJ1-1; tentatively, D is TRBD1 (5 bases). Trimming cost V 2 bases and J 5 bases, with 12 bases left between them. Germline CDR1 ENHRY, CDR2 SYGVKD. This CDR3 region has 14 residues. The CDR3 sequence is CAISENPRGTEAFF. CDR3 DNA sequence: TGTGCCATCAGTGAGAATCCGCGGGGGACTGAAGCTTTCTTT.

Points on this clone: The sample has other DNA sequences that encode this CDR3 too. V is TRBV6-5 and J is TRBJ2-7; D call uncertain. Germline CDR1 reads MNHEY; CDR2 reads SVGAGI. V was clipped by 3 bases and J by 0 bases, with 9 bases between them. This CDR3 region has 14 residues. The CDR3 is CASSYRASSYEQYF. The CDR3 bases are TGTGCCAGCAGTTATCGGGCGAGCTCCTACGAGCAGTACTTC.

The chain employs TRBV25-1 and TRBJ1-1, with 11 bases lining up with TRBD1. The CDR3 runs to 13 residues. The V segment lost 8 bases and the J segment 4 bases; nucleotides outside the gene matches: 3. In germline, CDR1 is MGHDK, CDR2 SYGVNS. CDR3 protein: CASSGQGATEAFF. In DNA, the CDR3 is TGTGCCAGCTCCGGACAGGGGGCCACTGAAGCTTTCTTT.

This chain joins TRBV2 and TRBJ2-3; no clear D gene. Per the germline V gene, CDR1 is SNHLY and CDR2 is FYNNEI. The CDR3 is made up of 13 amino acids. With 6 bases removed from V and 1 base from J, the gap between germline ends came to 8 bases. The CDR3 sequence is CASRFTGTDTQYF. The CDR3 DNA follows: TGTGCCAGCAGGTTTACTGGCACAGATACGCAGTATTTT.

The chain joins TRBV5-1 to TRBJ2-5; 12 positions agree with TRBD1. This CDR3 region has 19 residues. V was clipped by 3 bases and J by 2 bases; unmatched bases: 14. Germline V gives CDR1 SGHRS, CDR2 YFSETQ. The CDR3 region has the DNA TGCGCCAGCAGCTCGTTGGGACAGGGGGCGCCTACTAAACAAGAGACCCAGTACTTC. It encodes CASSSLGQGAPTKQETQYF. The full variable domain, with the rest looked up from reference TRBV5-1 and TRBJ2-5, is KAGVTQTPRYLIKTRGQQVTLSCSPISGHRSVSWYQQTPGQGLQFLFEYFSETQRNKGNFPGRFSGRQFSNSRSEMNVSTLELGDSALYLCASSSLGQGAPTKQETQYFGPGTRLLVL.

CDR3 loop: CAWARSPSYNEQFF. The CDR3 region has the DNA TGTGCCTGGGCCCGTTCCCCCTCCTACAATGAGCAGTTCTTC. The rearrangement links TRBV30 to TRBJ2-1; D gene unclear. In germline, CDR1 is GTSNPN, CDR2 SVGIG (reference sequence). The CDR3 is made up of 14 amino acids. Trimming took off 5 bases at V and 0 bases at J, with 11 bases between the two ends. The full variable domain, its missing parts supplied by reference TRBV30 and TRBJ2-1, is SQTIHQWPATLVQPVGSPLSLECTVEGTSNPNLYWYRQAAGRGLQLLFYSVGIGQISSEVPQNLSASRPQDRQFILSSKKLLLSDSGFYLCAWARSPSYNEQFFGPGTRLTVL.

The chain is built from TRBV4-3 and TRBJ1-6; no reliable D call. Germline V lookup: CDR1 LGHNA, CDR2 YSLEER. CDR3 size: 14 residues. Trimming left V 0 bases short and J 7 bases short, with 7 bases between. This chain's CDR3 is CASSQDIENSPLHF. Here the CDR3 DNA reads TGCGCCAGCAGCCAAGATATAGAGAATTCACCCCTCCACTTT.

The rearrangement links TRBV5-1 to TRBJ2-1; 7 nucleotides align to TRBD1. Losses at the gene ends were 4 bases for V and 3 bases for J; bases not matched to a gene: 7. Germline-derived CDR1 and CDR2 are SGHRS and YFSETQ. This CDR3 spans 15 amino acids. CDR3 nucleotide sequence: TGCGCCAGCAGCCTCCCGGGACAGAACTACAATGAGCAGTTCTTC. Translation: CASSLPGQNYNEQFF.

The CDR3 nucleotides are TGTGCCAGCAGCCAAACTAGCGGGAGGCGGTCCGGGGAGCTGTTTTTT. Amino acid sequence: CASSQTSGRRSGELFF. The V and J genes are TRBV27 and TRBJ2-2; TRBD2 agrees at 12 bases. Germline V lookup: CDR1 MNHEY, CDR2 SMNVEV (reference sequence). J gave up 6 bases and V 6 bases, and 8 bases lay outside the gene matches. CDR3 length: 16 residues.

Worth noting for this clone: This CDR3 is also generated by other DNA sequences in the sample. The chain employs TRBV6-5 and TRBJ2-6, with no clear D. CDR1 is MNHEY and CDR2 is SVGAGI in the germline V gene. Trimming pared 6 bases from V and 0 bases from J, leaving 3 bases between. The CDR3 length is 13 residues. The CDR3 DNA sequence: TGTGCCAGCAGAAGCTCTGGGGCCAACGTCCTGACTTTC. Translation: CASRSSGANVLTF.

This chain joins TRBV6-6 and TRBJ2-1; 8 bases map to TRBD1. The V and J ends lost 7 bases and 0 bases, in that order; junction bases with no gene match: 5. CDR3 size: 15 residues. The germline gives CDR1 MNHNY, CDR2 SVGAGI (reference sequence). The DNA for the CDR3 is TGTGCCAGCACCCACAGGGGGACCTCCTACAATGAGCAGTTCTTC. It yields the protein CASTHRGTSYNEQFF.

This clone was recorded once. V and J are TRBV6-5 and TRBJ1-5, with 7 bases that match TRBD1. Germline-derived CDR1 and CDR2 are MNHEY and SVGAGI. V shed 4 bases and J 4 bases; nucleotides not matched to a gene: 7. The CDR3 covers 15 residues. The CDR3 reads CASSSQGERNQPQHF. CDR3 sequence (DNA): TGTGCCAGCAGTTCCCAGGGGGAGAGAAATCAGCCCCAGCATTTT.

V gene TRBV6-5 combines with J gene TRBJ1-2, with D perhaps TRBD1 (5 bases). Germline V gene data show CDR1 as MNHEY and CDR2 as SVGAGI. This CDR3 is built from 14 residues. The ends were cut back, 0 bases at V and 8 bases at J, with 13 bases in the middle. DNA of the CDR3: TGTGCCAGCAGTTACTCTGGGGGACGGTGGGGCTACACCTTC. It yields the protein CASSYSGGRWGYTF.

The chain combines TRBV27 with TRBJ1-2; D is ambiguous. Germline V gives CDR1 MNHEY, CDR2 SMNVEV (reference sequence). The CDR3 spans 12 residues. This CDR3 reads CVVLSAHYGYTF. Written as DNA, the CDR3 is TGTGTCGTGCTCTCAGCCCACTATGGCTACACCTTC.

The gene calls are TRBV25-1 and TRBJ1-2; TRBD1 might be the D (6 bases). This CDR3 has 15 amino acids. Germline V CDR1 and CDR2: MGHDK, SYGVNS. V lost 6 bases and J 2 bases, leaving 16 bases between the germline ends. CDR3 loop: CASRMGGLGNYGYTF. CDR3 nucleotide sequence: TGTGCCAGCAGGATGGGGGGGCTGGGGAACTATGGCTACACCTTC.

The chain links TRBV2 to TRBJ2-7; 11 nucleotides agree with TRBD2. The trim removed 5 bases at V and 4 bases at J, leaving 7 bases unmatched. Germline-derived CDR1 and CDR2 are SNHLY and FYNNEI. CDR3 size: 15 residues. The CDR3 is CASSFTSGSSYEQYF. CDR3 in DNA: TGTGCCAGCAGTTTTACTAGCGGGAGCTCGTACGAGCAGTACTTC.

The chain joins TRBV5-1 to TRBJ2-6, with TRBD2 identical over 8 bases. Germline CDR1 and CDR2: SGHRS and YFSETQ. This CDR3 has 18 residues. V was clipped by 0 bases and J by 0 bases; unmatched bases: 5. The CDR3 spells CASSLAGLAGSGANVLTF. CDR3 nucleotide sequence: TGCGCCAGCAGCTTGGCCGGGCTAGCGGGCTCTGGGGCCAACGTCCTGACTTTC.